This TCR beta chain was captured in a study of blood T cell repertoires in COVID-19. At the level of the study: Italy, Spain and the United States were the sources of the convalescent and acute COVID-19 samples. The analysed material was cDNA or gDNA that came from T cells, B-cell-depleted T cells, or PBMCs.

As handled by the study authors: Amplified reference gene primers provided the basis for estimating nucleated cell counts. Sequenced by immunoSEQ multiplex PCR; TCRdb stores in-frame clones only, minus some. From that table come the V and J calls and clone size; the DNA was used to work out D and trimming. Here the sample spans under 250,000 clones, around nine tenths being singletons. CDR1 MDHEN and CDR2 SYDVKM come from the germline V gene. The CDR3 extends over 14 amino acids. After removal of 5 bases from V and 5 bases from J, the junction contained 7 bases not matched to a gene. Sequenced input: peripheral blood. The receptor was isolated from a man over 45 with COVID-19, enrolled during active disease. The J gene is TRBJ2-5, the V gene TRBV28, with 8 bases matching TRBD1. The CDR3 loop is CASSGTTGEETQYF. CDR3 bases: TGTGCCAGCAGTGGCACGACAGGGGAGGAGACCCAGTACTTC.